These 2 T cell receptor beta chains came from one sample sequenced in a study of OX40 agonist ivuxolimab in advanced cancers. Produced via immunoSEQ multiplex PCR; TCRdb's table is partial and in-frame only. Of 90,000 to 95,000 clones in the sample, about 87% were seen once. Source: CD4+ or CD8+ T cells sorted from blood, taken in a trial of the OX40 agonist ivuxolimab. These receptor sequences come from an adult with an advanced solid tumor such as melanoma, head and neck, liver or kidney cancer.

This clone was detected once. The chain employs TRBV10-1 and TRBJ2-1; TRBD1 is a possible D gene (7 bases). CDR1 and CDR2 from the germline V gene are WNHNN and SYGVQD (reference sequence). The CDR3 has 14 amino acids. The V and J ends lost 2 bases and 5 bases respectively, with 10 bases between them. The CDR3 sequence is CASSEQGGHNEQFF. CDR3 nucleotide sequence: TGCGCCAGCAGTGAGCAGGGGGGTCACAATGAGCAGTTCTTC.

J is TRBJ2-2 and V is TRBV2; D remains ambiguous. Germline V gene data show CDR1 as SNHLY and CDR2 as FYNNEI. The CDR3 sequence is 16 residues long. V shed 3 bases and J shed 4 bases, with 15 bases lying between them. The CDR3 DNA sequence: TGTGCCAGCAGTGAGGCATTGGCGCGGCGCACCGGGGAGCTGTTTTTT. Translation: CASSEALARRTGELFF.